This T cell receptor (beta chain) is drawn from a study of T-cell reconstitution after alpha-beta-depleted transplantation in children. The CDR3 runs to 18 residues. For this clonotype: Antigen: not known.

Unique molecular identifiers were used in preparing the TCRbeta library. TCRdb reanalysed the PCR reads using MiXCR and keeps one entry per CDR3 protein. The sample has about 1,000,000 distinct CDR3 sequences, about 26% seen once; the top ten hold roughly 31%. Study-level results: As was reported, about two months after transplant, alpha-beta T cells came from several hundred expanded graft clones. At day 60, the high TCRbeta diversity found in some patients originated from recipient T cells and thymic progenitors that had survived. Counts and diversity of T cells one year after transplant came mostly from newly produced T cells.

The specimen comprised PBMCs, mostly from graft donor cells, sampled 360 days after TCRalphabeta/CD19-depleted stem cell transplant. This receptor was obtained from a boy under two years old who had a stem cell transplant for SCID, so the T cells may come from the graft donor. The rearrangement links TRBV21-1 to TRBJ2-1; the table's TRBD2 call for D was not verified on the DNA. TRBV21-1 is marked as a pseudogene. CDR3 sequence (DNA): TGTGCCAGCAGCAAAGCCTCATCACGGACTACCACCTACAATGAGCAGTTCTTC. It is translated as CASSKASSRTTTYNEQFF.